This T cell receptor (beta chain) was documented in a study of blood T cell repertoires in COVID-19. Study context: T cells, B-cell-depleted T cells, or PBMCs supplied cDNA or gDNA.

Original methodology: By means of reference gene primer amplification, nucleated cell counts were estimated. Sequencing was performed with immunoSEQ multiplex PCR; in TCRdb, only in-frame clones are kept and a portion is missing. V and J calls and clone size are as listed in that table; D and trimming were resolved from the DNA. The sample has over 75,000 clones; around three quarters are singletons. V lost 0 bases to trimming and J lost 3 bases; unmatched junction nucleotides: 3. In germline, CDR1 is SGHRS, CDR2 YFSETQ. The CDR3 has 15 residues. On this clone itself: This sample also contains other DNA sequences that code for the same CDR3.

This TCR was sampled from a woman aged 70-85 years with acute or convalescent COVID-19. Specimen: peripheral blood. The chain has TRBV5-1 and TRBJ2-1, with 7 bases aligning to TRBD2. Here the CDR3 DNA reads TGCGCCAGCAGCTTGGGGCTAGCGGTCTACAATGAGCAGTTCTTC. Translating gives CASSLGLAVYNEQFF.